These 22 T cell receptor beta chains share one sample of origin, sequenced in a study of blood T cell repertoires in COVID-19. Sequenced by immunoSEQ multiplex PCR; TCRdb stores in-frame clones only, minus some. Of roughly 340,000 clones in the sample, about 89% were seen once. Sequenced sample: PBMCs or T cells enriched from blood (not recorded which). Receptor source: a man in his forties in a cohort exposed to, infected with or recovered from COVID-19 (not recorded which).

The chain is built from TRBV2 and TRBJ1-3, with TRBD1 matching over 11 bases. The CDR3 contains 15 residues. The germline V gene encodes CDR1 SNHLY and CDR2 FYNNEI. With V trimmed by 6 bases and J by 4 bases, 5 bases remained unmatched. CDR3: CASRGDRGIGNTIYF. The CDR3 DNA sequence: TGTGCCAGCAGGGGGGACAGGGGGATAGGAAACACCATATATTTT.

This rearrangement joins TRBV11-1 to TRBJ2-7; 8 bases are shared with TRBD1. The CDR3 spans 16 residues. Looked up from germline, CDR1 is SGHAT and CDR2 is FQDESV (reference sequence). V shed 0 bases and J 3 bases; nucleotides not matched to a gene: 7. The CDR3 DNA follows: TGTGCCAGCAGCTTAGCCGGACAGGGTGGACTCTACGAGCAGTACTTC. Protein product: CASSLAGQGGLYEQYF.

This clone was observed a handful of times. The chain employs TRBV4-1 and TRBJ1-5; the match to TRBD1 covers 8 bases. CDR3 length equals 18 residues. J was trimmed by 0 bases and V by 5 bases; bases with no gene match: 12. Germline CDR1 reads MGHRA; CDR2 reads YSYEKL. In nucleotides, the CDR3 is TGCGCCAGCAGCTTAACGACAGGGGAGCGGTATAGCAATCAGCCCCAGCATTTT. The encoded protein is CASSLTTGERYSNQPQHF.

This chain uses TRBV4-2 with TRBJ2-7; 8 bases match TRBD1. After removal of 3 bases from V and 7 bases from J, the junction contained 17 bases not matched to a gene. This CDR3 contains 17 residues. Germline V CDR1 and CDR2: LGHNA, YNFKEQ. CDR3 residues: CASSQGFVQGASGEQYF. CDR3 bases: TGTGCCAGCAGCCAGGGTTTTGTTCAGGGGGCAAGTGGAGAGCAGTACTTC.

Points on this clone: At one boundary the junction diverges from the germline segment, which might be a read error. This sequence joins TRBV5-6 and TRBJ1-2; tentative D call: TRBD1 (6 bases). This CDR3 spans 11 amino acids. Germline V gives CDR1 SGHDT, CDR2 YYEEEE. The CDR3 sequence: CASSFGWDKEF. CDR3 nucleotide sequence: TGTGCCAGCAGCTTCGGTTGGGACAAGGAATTC.

This chain links TRBV19 with TRBJ1-1, with D perhaps TRBD1 (5 bases). Trimming removed 5 bases at V and 2 bases at J, with 12 bases between. Germline-derived CDR1 and CDR2 are LNHDA and SQIVND (reference sequence). The CDR3 length is 14 residues. The CDR3, as DNA: TGTGCCAGTAGTCCGACGGACACCAACACTGAAGCTTTCTTT. Translating gives CASSPTDTNTEAFF.

The count of this clone is one. The identical CDR3 is also encoded by other nucleotide sequences in the sample. The rearrangement uses TRBV3-1 (or the pseudogene TRBV3-2) and TRBJ2-1; TRBD2 is a possible D gene (5 bases). CDR3 length: 11 amino acids. Germline CDR1 is LGHDT and CDR2 is YNNKEL (reference sequence). Trimming stripped 4 bases from V and 7 bases from J, with 5 bases between. The CDR3 DNA sequence: TGTGCCAGCAGCCGAGGGAATGAGCAGTTCTTC. It codes for CASSRGNEQFF.

This chain connects TRBV4-1 to TRBJ2-7; TRBD1 agrees at 10 bases. The CDR3 length is 16 residues. Germline V gives CDR1 MGHRA, CDR2 YSYEKL. Trimming at V came to 4 bases and at J to 4 bases, leaving 10 bases not matched to a gene. The CDR3 loop is CASSRSETGGTYEQYF. CDR3 sequence (DNA): TGCGCCAGCAGCCGATCGGAGACAGGGGGCACGTACGAGCAGTACTTC.

V gene TRBV5-1 combines with J gene TRBJ2-3, with 7 positions matching TRBD1. The CDR3 spans 15 residues. With V trimmed by 5 bases and J by 0 bases, 6 bases remained unmatched. CDR1 is SGHRS and CDR2 is YFSETQ in the germline V gene. CDR3 protein: CASRQGPTSTDTQYF. The CDR3 nucleotides are TGCGCCAGCAGACAGGGGCCTACTAGCACAGATACGCAGTATTTT. The full variable domain, its missing parts supplied by reference TRBV5-1 and TRBJ2-3, is KAGVTQTPRYLIKTRGQQVTLSCSPISGHRSVSWYQQTPGQGLQFLFEYFSETQRNKGNFPGRFSGRQFSNSRSEMNVSTLELGDSALYLCASRQGPTSTDTQYFGPGTRLTVL.

This chain links TRBV28 with TRBJ2-1; TRBD2 matches 7 bases. V lost 1 base and J lost 0; bases outside the gene matches: 6. Germline CDR1 reads MDHEN; CDR2 reads SYDVKM. This CDR3 is built from 17 residues. The CDR3 DNA sequence: TGTGCCAGCAGTTTATTTTTCGCGGGGGTCTCCTACAATGAGCAGTTCTTC. Protein: CASSLFFAGVSYNEQFF.

This clone was counted once. CDR3 nucleotide sequence: TGCAGTGCTAGAGATGGAGGGTTCGCTTTCTTT. Protein product: CSARDGGFAFF. The V and J genes are TRBV20-1 and TRBJ1-1; D call uncertain. The ends were cut back, 0 bases at V and 11 bases at J, with 10 bases in the middle. CDR3 length: 11 amino acids. Germline CDR1 DFQATT, CDR2 SNEGSKA (reference sequence).

This clone was found once. The chain carries TRBV28 and TRBJ1-1; D is unresolved. Trimming took off 8 bases at V and 3 bases at J, with 19 bases between the two ends. The germline gives CDR1 MDHEN, CDR2 SYDVKM. The CDR3 has 15 residues. CDR3 protein: CASSTRSGRDTEAFF. The CDR3 DNA reads as TGTGCCAGCTCGACTCGGAGCGGTAGGGACACTGAAGCTTTCTTT. The variable domain in full, completed from reference TRBV28 and TRBJ1-1, reads DVKVTQSSRYLVKRTGEKVFLECVQDMDHENMFWYRQDPGLGLRLIYFSYDVKMKEKGDIPEGYSVSREKKERFSLILESASTNQTSMYLCASSTRSGRDTEAFFGQGTRLTVV.

The gene calls are TRBV29-1 and TRBJ1-2, with 7 positions matching TRBD1. Germline assignment: CDR1 SQVTM and CDR2 ANQGSEA. Trimming removed 6 bases from V and 1 base from J; junction bases left unmatched: 8. This CDR3 region has 14 residues. The CDR3 DNA reads as TGCAGCGTGGACCGGGACAGTAATAACTATGGCTACACCTTC. Its protein is CSVDRDSNNYGYTF.

This chain joins TRBV9 and TRBJ1-3; maybe TRBD1 (6 bases). The CDR3 is made up of 16 amino acids. Germline V CDR1 and CDR2: SGDLS, YYNGEE. Trimming pared 0 bases from V and 0 bases from J, leaving 10 bases between. CDR3 nucleotides: TGTGCCAGCAGCGTAGCCCCAGGGGTCTCTGGAAACACCATATATTTT. Its translation: CASSVAPGVSGNTIYF. Using reference TRBV9 and TRBJ1-3 for the parts outside the CDR3, the full variable domain is DSGVTQTPKHLITATGQRVTLRCSPRSGDLSVYWYQQSLDQGLQFLIQYYNGEERAKGNILERFSAQQFPDLHSELNLSSLELGDSALYFCASSVAPGVSGNTIYFGEGSWLTVV.

This clone was observed once. CDR3 DNA sequence: TGTGCCAGCAGCTTAACGCCCGCGGGGACTAGCGGGAGCACAGATACGCAGTATTTT. Translation gives CASSLTPAGTSGSTDTQYF. This sequence joins TRBV7-3 and TRBJ2-3, with 12 bases fitting TRBD2. The germline gives CDR1 SGHTA, CDR2 FQGTGA. The CDR3 contains 19 residues. V was pared by 0 bases and J by 0 bases, with 7 bases of the junction left unmatched.

Only one count was recorded for this clone. The V gene is TRBV19, the J gene TRBJ2-4, with a tentative D call TRBD1 (7 bases). The length of the CDR3 is 15 residues. From germline, CDR1 is LNHDA and CDR2 SQIVND (reference sequence). Deletions cut 0 bases from V and 7 bases from J, with 13 bases between. The CDR3 DNA sequence: TGTGCCAGTAGTATAGATTGGACAGGAGGGAACATTCAGTACTTC. It specifies CASSIDWTGGNIQYF. Filled out from reference TRBV19 and TRBJ2-4, the complete variable domain reads DGGITQSPKYLFRKEGQNVTLSCEQNLNHDAMYWYRQDPGQGLRLIYYSQIVNDFQKGDIAEGYSVSREKKESFPLTVTSAQKNPTAFYLCASSIDWTGGNIQYFGAGTRLSVL.

The chain employs TRBV3-1 (or the pseudogene TRBV3-2) and TRBJ2-5; D is perhaps TRBD1 (7 bases). The V gene lost 3 bases and the J gene lost 5 bases, with 13 bases spanning the gap. The CDR3 is made up of 14 amino acids. Germline CDR1 and CDR2: LGHDT and YNNKEL (reference sequence). The CDR3, as DNA: TGTGCCAGCAGCCAGATACAGGGGAGGGAGACCCAGTACTTC. Translated, it gives CASSQIQGRETQYF.

The rearrangement uses TRBV7-6 and TRBJ1-5, with D perhaps TRBD1 (6 bases). In germline, CDR1 is SGHVS, CDR2 FNYEAQ. The V gene lost 6 bases and the J gene lost 2 bases, with 14 bases spanning the gap. The CDR3 consists of 15 residues. The CDR3 here is CASRLHRVGNQPQHF. In DNA form, the CDR3 reads TGTGCCAGCAGACTTCACAGGGTGGGCAATCAGCCCCAGCATTTT.

This clone has more than one count but fewer than ten. J is TRBJ1-5 and V is TRBV28; D remains unclear. Per the germline V gene, CDR1 is MDHEN and CDR2 is SYDVKM. V dropped 1 base and J dropped 4 bases, with 8 bases sitting between them. The CDR3 contains 14 residues. The CDR3 sequence: CASSLSGANQPQHF. The CDR3 coding sequence is TGTGCCAGCAGTTTATCTGGTGCGAATCAGCCCCAGCATTTT.

Remarks on this clone: Other DNA variants within this sample encode the same CDR3. The V call is TRBV5-1, the J call TRBJ1-3, with D hard to call. Germline V CDR1 and CDR2: SGHRS, YFSETQ. The CDR3 spans 14 residues. The germline V and J ends were trimmed by 0 bases and 3 bases, with 7 bases remaining between them. This CDR3 is CASSLAGYGNTIYF. CDR3 DNA sequence: TGCGCCAGCAGCTTGGCCGGGTATGGAAACACCATATATTTT.

The rearrangement uses TRBV24-1 and TRBJ1-5; D is undetermined. The germline V gene encodes CDR1 KGHDR and CDR2 SFDVKD. The CDR3 totals 13 residues. V gave up 4 bases and J gave up 3 bases, with 6 bases separating them. The CDR3 is CATSDRFNQPQHF. The DNA for the CDR3 is TGTGCCACCAGTGACAGGTTCAATCAGCCCCAGCATTTT.

The sample holds one count of this clone. V and J are TRBV28 and TRBJ2-7; possibly TRBD2 for D (5 bases). Trimming took off 0 bases at V and 2 bases at J, with 11 bases between the two ends. Germline-derived CDR1 and CDR2 are MDHEN and SYDVKM. This CDR3 spans 15 amino acids. CDR3 in amino acids: CASSLWQVGTYEQYF. Here the CDR3 DNA reads TGTGCCAGCAGTTTATGGCAGGTCGGGACCTACGAGCAGTACTTC.